This T cell receptor (beta chain) was documented in a study of T cell responses to AZD1222 COVID-19 vaccine. Remarks on this clone: No antigen is known for it.

Study-wide findings and caveats: Only a handful of AZD1222 recipients, five to seven in all, had baseline seropositivity. Donors, mostly white British, included more females; clonal diversity was possibly underestimated.

Assay used: immunoSEQ multiplex PCR; TCRdb lists only in-frame clones, some missing. Among 160,000 or so clones listed, just over 90% were seen once. CDR1 MNHEY and CDR2 SVGEGT come from the germline V gene. The V and J ends lost 5 bases and 4 bases, in that order; junction bases with no gene match: 10. This CDR3 comprises 15 residues. The sample in question was peripheral blood, obtained 28 days after the second AZD1222 dose. This chain connects TRBV6-2 or TRBV6-3 to TRBJ2-5; 7 bases map to TRBD2. This TCR came from an adult who received the AZD1222 COVID-19 vaccine. CDR3: CASSPVGGGVETQYF. In nucleotides, the CDR3 is TGTGCCAGCAGTCCCGTGGGCGGGGGAGTAGAGACCCAGTACTTC.